This T cell receptor (beta chain) was documented in a study of blood T cell repertoires in COVID-19. The trim removed 2 bases at V and 5 bases at J, leaving 17 bases unmatched. This CDR3 comprises 19 residues. Looked up from germline, CDR1 is SGHVS and CDR2 is FQNEAQ. The table came from immunoSEQ multiplex PCR; TCRdb's copy has only in-frame clones and leaves some out. The table records approximately 94,000 clones, 85% to 90% of them present only once. The specimen sequenced was peripheral blood. The chain joins TRBV7-8 to TRBJ2-4; 8 nucleotides align to TRBD2. The sequence was obtained from a woman aged 70-85 years with acute or convalescent COVID-19. The CDR3 DNA is TGTGCCAGCAGCTTACGGGGGGAAACTAGCGGCAGGGTTGAAAACATTCAGTACTTC. As protein: CASSLRGETSGRVENIQYF.